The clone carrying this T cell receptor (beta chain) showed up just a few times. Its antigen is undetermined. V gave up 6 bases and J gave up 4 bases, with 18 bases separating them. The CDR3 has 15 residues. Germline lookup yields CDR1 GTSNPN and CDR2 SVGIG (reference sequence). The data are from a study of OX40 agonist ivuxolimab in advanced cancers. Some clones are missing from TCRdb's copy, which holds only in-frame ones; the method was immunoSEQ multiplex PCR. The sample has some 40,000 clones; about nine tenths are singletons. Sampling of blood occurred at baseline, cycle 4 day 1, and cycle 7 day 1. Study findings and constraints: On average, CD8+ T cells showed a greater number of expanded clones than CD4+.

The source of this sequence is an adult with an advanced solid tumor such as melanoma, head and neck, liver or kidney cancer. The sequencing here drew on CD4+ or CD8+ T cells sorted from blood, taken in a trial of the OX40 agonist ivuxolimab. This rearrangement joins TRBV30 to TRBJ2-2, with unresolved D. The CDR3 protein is CACTLPPRITGELFF. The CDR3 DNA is TGTGCCTGCACACTTCCCCCCCGAATCACCGGGGAGCTGTTTTTT.